These 8 T cell receptor beta chains came from one sample sequenced in a study of immune evolution from preneoplasia to lung adenocarcinoma. Libraries were prepared by immunoSEQ multiplex PCR; TCRdb keeps only in-frame clonotypes and omits some of them. This table has 6,500 to 10,000 clones, approximately 80% appearing once. The sample consisted of FFPE invasive lung adenocarcinoma tissue. These receptor sequences come from a person aged 50-75 years with lung adenocarcinoma.

This chain links TRBV5-1 with TRBJ2-2; 7 positions match TRBD1. The CDR3 length is 16 residues. CDR1 is SGHRS and CDR2 is YFSETQ in the germline V gene. The V segment lost 5 bases and the J segment 2 bases; nucleotides outside the gene matches: 9. The CDR3 is CASRQGGQANTGELFF. CDR3 coding DNA: TGCGCCAGCAGGCAGGGCGGACAGGCCAACACCGGGGAGCTGTTTTTT.

This chain uses TRBV28 with TRBJ2-7; D call uncertain. Trimming cost V 2 bases and J 3 bases, with 8 bases left between them. Germline CDR1 is MDHEN and CDR2 is SYDVKM. The CDR3 extends over 13 amino acids. CDR3 protein: CASSLNSFYEQYF. The CDR3 DNA follows: TGTGCCAGCAGTTTAAACAGTTTCTACGAGCAGTACTTC.

The chain has TRBV28 and TRBJ1-1; TRBD1 matches at 7 bases. The CDR3 is made up of 16 amino acids. The V gene's germline CDR1 is MDHEN and CDR2 SYDVKM. The ends lost 6 bases at V and 4 bases at J; junction bases unmatched: 14. The CDR3 sequence is CASRVGPGQPITEAFF. DNA for the CDR3: TGTGCCAGCAGAGTGGGCCCGGGACAGCCTATCACTGAAGCTTTCTTT.

The chain joins TRBV28 to TRBJ2-5; 7 bases match TRBD2. The last part of the DNA fits TRBJ2-7 better; the J call may be wrong. CDR3 size: 17 residues. Germline V gene sequence: CDR1 MDHEN, CDR2 SYDVKM. The DNA for the CDR3 is TGTGCCACCGGATCCTTTGCTCCCGCGGGAGCCCAATACGAGCAGTACTTC. Protein sequence: CATGSFAPAGAQYEQYF.

The chain couples TRBV28 to TRBJ1-2; D is perhaps TRBD1 (6 bases). CDR1 and CDR2 (germline): MDHEN, SYDVKM. With 4 bases removed from V and 7 bases from J, the gap between germline ends came to 19 bases. The CDR3 is 15 residues long. CDR3 bases: TGTGCCAGCAGTTCCTTTCAGGGGCCTCATGGTGGCTACACCTTC. Protein: CASSSFQGPHGGYTF.

The CDR3 spells CSVPSGAGGNYEQYF. CDR3 DNA sequence: TGCAGCGTTCCCAGCGGGGCGGGAGGGAACTACGAGCAGTACTTC. The chain links TRBV29-1 to TRBJ2-7; 9 bases map to TRBD2. This CDR3 has 15 residues. The germline V gene encodes CDR1 SQVTM and CDR2 ANQGSEA. V trimming: 5 bases; J trimming: 3 bases; junction bases outside the gene matches: 11.

J is TRBJ2-2 and V is TRBV28; TRBD2 agrees at 8 bases. This CDR3 comprises 15 residues. V lost 5 bases, J lost 7 bases, and 9 bases stayed unmatched. In germline, CDR1 is MDHEN, CDR2 SYDVKM. CDR3 sequence: CASSKTGTRVGELFF. The CDR3 DNA is TGTGCCAGCAGTAAGACCGGGACTAGGGTCGGGGAGCTGTTTTTT.

This clone was detected a few times. The gene calls are TRBV7-8 and TRBJ2-7; TRBD1 agrees at 7 bases. J lost 7 bases, V lost 1 base, and 10 bases had no gene match. Germline V gene lookup returns CDR1 SGHVS and CDR2 FQNEAQ. The CDR3 is 15 amino acids. The CDR3 coding sequence is TGTGCCAGCAGCTTAGGTGGCGGAAGCAGGGGGGAGCAGTACTTC. It encodes CASSLGGGSRGEQYF.